This T cell receptor beta chain is drawn from a study of shared clonotypes between healthy human individuals. Study overall: Each donor's CD4 naive and CD4 memory cells filled three plates apiece, CD8 naive two, and CD8 memory one. General observations from the study: Sharing of clonotypes among donors was expected to vary with sequencing depth.

Germline V gene lookup returns CDR1 MDHEN and CDR2 SYDVKM. The CDR3 totals 15 residues. Losses at the gene ends were 3 bases for V and 5 bases for J; bases not matched to a gene: 5. In regard to this clone: Antigen: not known.

Researchers divided each subset's genomic DNA evenly across several immunoSEQ plates. Sequenced by immunoSEQ multiplex PCR; TCRdb stores in-frame clones only, minus some. In the table there are hundreds of thousands of clones, about 97% of which are singletons. Material for sequencing was naive CD4+ T cells sorted from blood. Noted subset: CD45RA+ positively selected. This receptor was obtained from a woman aged 25 to 39 in good health. The genes are TRBV28 and TRBJ2-1; 9 bases agree with TRBD2. CDR3 amino acids: CASSLTSGGNNEQFF. The CDR3 bases are TGTGCCAGCAGTTTGACTAGCGGAGGAAACAATGAGCAGTTCTTC.